This T cell receptor (beta chain) originates from a study of post-analysis software for immune sequencing data. Concerning this clonotype: Antigen unknown.

Study-wide results and limits: The F measure placed samples prepared in the same batch into strongly shared clusters. Higher frequency in patients than in controls was seen for five TRBV segments, with TRBV5-6, TRBV5-1 and TRBV20-1 among them.

V was clipped by 2 bases and J by 0 bases, with 9 bases between them. This CDR3 spans 14 amino acids. Per germline, CDR1 SGDLS and CDR2 YYNGEE. The authors incorporated unique molecular identifiers into the TCR beta cDNA libraries. TCRdb passed the PCR reads through MiXCR, listing each CDR3 protein once. The sample carries about 560,000 distinct CDR3 sequences, around 44% recorded once. The sample consisted of blood. The clonotype originates from a girl aged 5-17 years with multiple sclerosis. The rearrangement uses TRBV9 and TRBJ2-7; weak D call: TRBD2 (5 bases). The CDR3 loop reads CASSVRAGSYEQYF. CDR3 sequence (DNA): TGTGCCAGCAGCGTCCGGGCGGGCTCCTACGAGCAGTACTTC.